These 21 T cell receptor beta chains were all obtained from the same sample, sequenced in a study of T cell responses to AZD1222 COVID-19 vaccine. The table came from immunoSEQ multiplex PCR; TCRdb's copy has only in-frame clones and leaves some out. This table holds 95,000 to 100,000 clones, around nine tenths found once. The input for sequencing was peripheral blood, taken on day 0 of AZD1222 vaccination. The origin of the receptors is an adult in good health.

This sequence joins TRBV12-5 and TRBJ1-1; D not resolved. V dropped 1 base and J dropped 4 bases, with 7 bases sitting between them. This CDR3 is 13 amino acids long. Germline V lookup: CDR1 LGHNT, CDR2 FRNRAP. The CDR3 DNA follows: TGTGCTAGTGGTTTGGGCACCGGCACTGAAGCTTTCTTT. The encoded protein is CASGLGTGTEAFF.

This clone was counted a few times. This CDR3 is CASSLGSRVDTGELFF. CDR3 DNA sequence: TGCGCCAGCAGCTTGGGATCCCGGGTGGACACCGGGGAGCTGTTTTTT. The gene calls are TRBV5-1 and TRBJ2-2; D gene ambiguous. The CDR3 is 16 residues long. Germline V gene sequence: CDR1 SGHRS, CDR2 YFSETQ. Trimming took off 0 bases at V and 3 bases at J, with 12 bases between the two ends. The full variable domain, its missing parts supplied by reference TRBV5-1 and TRBJ2-2, is KAGVTQTPRYLIKTRGQQVTLSCSPISGHRSVSWYQQTPGQGLQFLFEYFSETQRNKGNFPGRFSGRQFSNSRSEMNVSTLELGDSALYLCASSLGSRVDTGELFFGEGSRLTVL.

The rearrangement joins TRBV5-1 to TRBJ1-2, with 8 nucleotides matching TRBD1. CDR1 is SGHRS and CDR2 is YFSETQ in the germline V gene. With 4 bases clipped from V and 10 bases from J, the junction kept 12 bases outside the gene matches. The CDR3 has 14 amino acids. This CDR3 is CASSIGQGAISYTF. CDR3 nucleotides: TGCGCCAGCAGCATAGGACAGGGCGCGATCTCCTACACCTTC.

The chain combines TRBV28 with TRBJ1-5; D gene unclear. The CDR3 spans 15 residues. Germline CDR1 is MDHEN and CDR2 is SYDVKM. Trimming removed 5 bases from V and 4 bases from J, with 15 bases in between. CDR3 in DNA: TGTGCCAGCAGTCCATCAGGCGTTGTTAATCAGCCCCAGCATTTT. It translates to CASSPSGVVNQPQHF.

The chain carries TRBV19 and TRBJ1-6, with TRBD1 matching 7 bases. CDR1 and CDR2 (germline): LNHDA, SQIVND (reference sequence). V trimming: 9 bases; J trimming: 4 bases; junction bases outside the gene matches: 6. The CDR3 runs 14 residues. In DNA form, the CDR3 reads TGTGCCAGCCAACCGGGACAGTATAATTCACCCCTCCACTTT. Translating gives CASQPGQYNSPLHF.

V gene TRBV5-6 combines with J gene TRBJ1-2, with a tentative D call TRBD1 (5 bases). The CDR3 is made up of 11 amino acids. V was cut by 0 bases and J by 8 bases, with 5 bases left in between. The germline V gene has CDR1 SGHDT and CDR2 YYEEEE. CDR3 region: CASSLGQGYTF. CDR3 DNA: TGTGCCAGCAGCTTGGGACAGGGCTACACCTTC. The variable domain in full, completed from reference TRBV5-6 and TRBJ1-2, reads DAGVTQSPTHLIKTRGQQVTLRCSPKSGHDTVSWYQQALGQGPQFIFQYYEEEERQRGNFPDRFSGHQFPNYSSELNVNALLLGDSALYLCASSLGQGYTFGSGTRLTVV.

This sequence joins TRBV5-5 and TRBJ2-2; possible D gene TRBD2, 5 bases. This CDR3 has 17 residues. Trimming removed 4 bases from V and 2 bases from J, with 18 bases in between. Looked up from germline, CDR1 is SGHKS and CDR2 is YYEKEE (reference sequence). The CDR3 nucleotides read TGTGCCAGCAGCCCACGACCTTACGGGGTCAACACCGGGGAGCTGTTTTTT. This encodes CASSPRPYGVNTGELFF.

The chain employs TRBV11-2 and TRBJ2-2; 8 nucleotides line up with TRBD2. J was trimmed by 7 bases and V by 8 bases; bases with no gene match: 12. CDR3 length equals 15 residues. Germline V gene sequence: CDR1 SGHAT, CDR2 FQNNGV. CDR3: CASAPGLDINGELFF. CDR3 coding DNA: TGTGCCAGCGCTCCGGGACTAGATATTAACGGGGAGCTGTTTTTT.

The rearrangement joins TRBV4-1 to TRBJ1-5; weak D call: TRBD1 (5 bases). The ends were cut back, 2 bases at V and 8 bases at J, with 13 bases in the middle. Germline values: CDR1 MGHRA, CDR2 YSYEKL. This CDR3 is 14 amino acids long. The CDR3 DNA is TGCGCCAGCAGCCAACCACCGGTGGGGGAGCCCCAGCATTTT. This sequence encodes CASSQPPVGEPQHF.

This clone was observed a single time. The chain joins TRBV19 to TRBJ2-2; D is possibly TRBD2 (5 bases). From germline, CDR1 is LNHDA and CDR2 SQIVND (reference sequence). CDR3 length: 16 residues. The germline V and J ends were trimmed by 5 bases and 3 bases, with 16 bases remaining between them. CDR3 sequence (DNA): TGTGCCAGTAGTGTCCCCTCCGGGGTCGACACCGGGGAGCTGTTTTTT. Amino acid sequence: CASSVPSGVDTGELFF.

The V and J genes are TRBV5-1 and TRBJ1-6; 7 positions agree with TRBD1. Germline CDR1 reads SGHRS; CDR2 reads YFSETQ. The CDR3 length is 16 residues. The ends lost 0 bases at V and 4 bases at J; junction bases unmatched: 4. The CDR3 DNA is TGCGCCAGCAGCTTGGCCGGGGACAGTTATAATTCACCCCTCCACTTT. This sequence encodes CASSLAGDSYNSPLHF. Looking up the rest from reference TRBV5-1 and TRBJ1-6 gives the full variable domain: KAGVTQTPRYLIKTRGQQVTLSCSPISGHRSVSWYQQTPGQGLQFLFEYFSETQRNKGNFPGRFSGRQFSNSRSEMNVSTLELGDSALYLCASSLAGDSYNSPLHFGNGTRLTVT.

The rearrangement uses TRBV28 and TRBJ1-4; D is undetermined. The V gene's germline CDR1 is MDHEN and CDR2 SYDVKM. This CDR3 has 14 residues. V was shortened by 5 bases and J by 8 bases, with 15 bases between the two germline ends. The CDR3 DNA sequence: TGTGCCAGCAGTAATTTAAGGGCGATAGAAAAACTGTTTTTT. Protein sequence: CASSNLRAIEKLFF.

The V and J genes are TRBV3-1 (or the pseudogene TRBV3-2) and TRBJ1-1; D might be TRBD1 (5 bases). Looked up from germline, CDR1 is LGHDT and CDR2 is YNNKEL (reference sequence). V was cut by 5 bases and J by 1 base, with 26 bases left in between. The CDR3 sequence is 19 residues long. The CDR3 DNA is TGTGCCAGCAGCATCAGAGGGGCCGACATCAGCCCGCCGAACACTGAAGCTTTCTTT. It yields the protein CASSIRGADISPPNTEAFF.

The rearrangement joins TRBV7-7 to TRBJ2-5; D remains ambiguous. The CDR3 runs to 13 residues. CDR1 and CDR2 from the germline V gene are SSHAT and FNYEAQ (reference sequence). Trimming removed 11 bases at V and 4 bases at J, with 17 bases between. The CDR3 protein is CACSPARGETQYF. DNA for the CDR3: TGTGCCTGTTCCCCAGCTAGAGGAGAGACCCAGTACTTC.

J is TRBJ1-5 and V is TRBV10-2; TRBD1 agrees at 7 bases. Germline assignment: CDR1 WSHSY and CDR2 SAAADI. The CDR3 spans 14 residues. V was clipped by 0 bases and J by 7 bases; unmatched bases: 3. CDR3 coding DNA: TGCGCCAGCAGTGAGTCGAGACAGGGCCAGCCCCAGCATTTT. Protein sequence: CASSESRQGQPQHF.

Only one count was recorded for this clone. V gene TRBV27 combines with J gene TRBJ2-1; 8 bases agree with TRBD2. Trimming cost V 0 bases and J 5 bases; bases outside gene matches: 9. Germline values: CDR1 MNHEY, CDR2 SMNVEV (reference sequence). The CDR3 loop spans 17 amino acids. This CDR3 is CASSLSVHGGVHNEQFF. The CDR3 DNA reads TGTGCCAGCAGTTTATCCGTCCACGGGGGGGTCCACAATGAGCAGTTCTTC.

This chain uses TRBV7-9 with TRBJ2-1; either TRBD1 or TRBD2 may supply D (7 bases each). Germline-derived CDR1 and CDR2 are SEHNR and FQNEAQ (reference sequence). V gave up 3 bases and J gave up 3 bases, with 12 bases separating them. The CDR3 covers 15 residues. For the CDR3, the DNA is TGTGCCAGCAGCTTCCAGGGGGGGAACTACAATGAGCAGTTCTTC. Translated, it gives CASSFQGGNYNEQFF.

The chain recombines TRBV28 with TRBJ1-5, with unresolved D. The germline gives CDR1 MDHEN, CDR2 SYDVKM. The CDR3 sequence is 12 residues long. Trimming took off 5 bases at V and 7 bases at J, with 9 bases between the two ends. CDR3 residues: CASSTLPQPQHF. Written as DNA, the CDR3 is TGTGCCAGCAGTACCTTACCCCAGCCCCAGCATTTT.

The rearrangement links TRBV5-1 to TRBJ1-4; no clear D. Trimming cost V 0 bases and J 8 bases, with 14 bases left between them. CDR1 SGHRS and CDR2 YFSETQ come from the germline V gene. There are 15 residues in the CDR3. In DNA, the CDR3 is TGCGCCAGCAGCTTGGAAGTTCGGGGTAGGGAAAAACTGTTTTTT. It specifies CASSLEVRGREKLFF.

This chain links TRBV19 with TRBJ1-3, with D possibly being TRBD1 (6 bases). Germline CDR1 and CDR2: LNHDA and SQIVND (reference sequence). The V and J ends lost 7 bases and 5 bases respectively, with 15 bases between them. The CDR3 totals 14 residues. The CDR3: CASTPRDKRNTIYF. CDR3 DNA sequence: TGTGCCAGTACCCCCCGGGACAAGAGAAACACCATATATTTT.

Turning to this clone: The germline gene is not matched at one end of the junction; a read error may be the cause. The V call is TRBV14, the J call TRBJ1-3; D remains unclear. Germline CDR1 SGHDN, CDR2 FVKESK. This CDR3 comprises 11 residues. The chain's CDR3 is CAGRYGDTIYF. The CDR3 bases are TGTGCCGGCAGATATGGGGACACCATATATTTT.